This T cell receptor beta chain appears in the sequencing data of a study of T cell repertoires in cytomegalovirus infection. Trimming took 2 bases from V and 1 from J; bases not matched to a gene: 6. The germline gives CDR1 LGHNA, CDR2 YNFKEQ. The CDR3 is 17 residues long. This clonotype was counted between two and nine times. Its antigen is unidentified. TCRdb processed the reads anew with MiXCR; each CDR3 protein has one entry. Seen here are tens of thousands of distinct CDR3 sequences, around 30% observed once, and the top ten hold 50% to 65%. The source material was CD8+ T cells from cultured PBMCs, sampled from culture after CMV antigen stimulation. The chain combines TRBV4-2 with TRBJ2-3; 10 bases fit TRBD1. The sequence derives from a human donor in good health (CMV status not recorded). Some clones in this sample may be carry-over from other donors' samples. Here the CDR3 DNA reads TGTGCCAGCAGCCAACTCCTGACAGGGGGCGGCACAGATACGCAGTATTTT. Amino acids: CASSQLLTGGGTDTQYF.